One and the same sample provided the 27 T cell receptor beta chains below, sequenced in a study of blood T cells in healthy people across ages. Primers used in a second PCR of about 6 to 11 cycles were a sample-barcoded 5' primer and a J-beta primer mix. Via MiXCR, TCRdb re-called the 5' RACE reads, giving one row per CDR3 protein. The sample includes around 1,600,000 distinct CDR3 sequences, approximately 43% seen only once; the top ten take roughly 3.7%. The sequencing sample was made of blood. Source of these receptors: a woman between 18 and 29 years old in good health.

As concerns this clonotype: A junction end diverges from the germline sequence, so it may reflect a read error. The CDR3, as DNA: TGCGCCAGCAGCCAAACAAAGAACTTTGGCTACACCTTC. Amino acid sequence: CASSQTKNFGYTF. The chain links TRBV4-1 to TRBJ1-2; D uncertain. The CDR3 is made up of 13 amino acids. Germline V lookup: CDR1 MGHRA, CDR2 YSYEKL.

This clonotype has more than one count but fewer than ten. The genes are TRBV14 and TRBJ1-1; TRBD1 might be the D (5 bases). Trimming removed 3 bases at V and 5 bases at J, with 16 bases between. Looked up from germline, CDR1 is SGHDN and CDR2 is FVKESK. This CDR3 is built from 15 residues. CDR3 sequence (DNA): TGTGCCAGCAGCCAGATCGAGGGGTTAAGGACTGAAGCTTTCTTT. Translation: CASSQIEGLRTEAFF.

Details on this clonotype: The junction and the germline gene differ at one end; a read error may be behind it. The gene calls are TRBV4-3 and TRBJ2-1; TRBD2 matches 12 bases. The germline gives CDR1 LGHNA, CDR2 YSLEER. This CDR3 is 18 amino acids long. The CDR3 DNA reads TGCGCCAGCAGCCAAGATAAGCTAGCGGGAGGGCCAGGGAATGGGCAGTTCTTC. Amino acids: CASSQDKLAGGPGNGQFF.

The J gene is TRBJ2-7, the V gene TRBV20-1; D not resolved. The germline V gene has CDR1 DFQATT and CDR2 SNEGSKA (reference sequence). The V end lost 6 bases, the J end lost 7 bases, and 10 bases lay between the germline ends. CDR3 size: 10 residues. The CDR3 is CSALTSEQYF. The CDR3 nucleotides read TGCAGTGCCCTTACCTCGGAGCAGTACTTC.

The V gene is TRBV5-1, the J gene TRBJ2-5; D ambiguous. Per germline, CDR1 SGHRS and CDR2 YFSETQ. The CDR3 extends over 14 amino acids. V was cut by 4 bases and J by 5 bases, with 15 bases left in between. CDR3 nucleotides: TGCGCCAGCAGCCCCGACTCGGGTAGCGAGACCCAGTACTTC. Translated: CASSPDSGSETQYF. Looking up the rest from reference TRBV5-1 and TRBJ2-5 gives the full variable domain: KAGVTQTPRYLIKTRGQQVTLSCSPISGHRSVSWYQQTPGQGLQFLFEYFSETQRNKGNFPGRFSGRQFSNSRSEMNVSTLELGDSALYLCASSPDSGSETQYFGPGTRLLVL.

The gene calls are TRBV6-2 or TRBV6-3 and TRBJ2-3; no reliable D call. Trimming took 0 bases from V and 2 from J, leaving 12 bases between them. Germline V CDR1 and CDR2: MNHEY, SVGEGT. The CDR3 contains 16 residues. CDR3: CASSYSRQRFTDTQYF. The CDR3 nucleotides are TGTGCCAGCAGTTACTCACGGCAGCGTTTCACAGATACGCAGTATTTT.

This clonotype was observed a few times. The J gene is TRBJ1-2, the V gene TRBV6-1, with 9 bases lining up with TRBD1. This CDR3 is 19 amino acids long. V shed 5 bases and J 5 bases; nucleotides not matched to a gene: 21. CDR1 is MNHNS, CDR2 SASEGT, per germline. This CDR3 is CASSRIQIPRDRDLYGYTF. The DNA of the CDR3 is TGTGCCAGCAGTCGGATCCAGATCCCTCGGGACAGGGATCTTTATGGCTACACCTTC.

A word on this clonotype: Compared with germline, one end of the junction differs, possibly owing to a read error. The genes are TRBV10-3 and TRBJ2-7, with 7 bases fitting TRBD2. CDR1 is ENHRY and CDR2 is SYGVKD in the germline V gene. The CDR3 totals 15 residues. The CDR3 DNA sequence: TGTGCCTTCAGCCCCAGCGGGATCGAGTCCTACGAGCAGTACTTC. This translates into CAFSPSGIESYEQYF.

The chain recombines TRBV29-1 with TRBJ1-2; TRBD1 might be the D (5 bases). Germline assignment: CDR1 SQVTM and CDR2 ANQGSEA. The CDR3 contains 14 residues. Trimming shortened V by 3 bases and J by 4 bases, and 15 bases separated the two germline ends. The CDR3 sequence is CSVDFQGSGYGYTF. The CDR3 DNA reads as TGCAGCGTTGACTTCCAGGGATCGGGCTATGGCTACACCTTC.

The chain employs TRBV29-1 and TRBJ2-3; 8 bases match TRBD2. Germline CDR1 and CDR2: SQVTM and ANQGSEA. The CDR3 contains 13 residues. The V and J ends lost 7 bases and 0 bases, in that order; junction bases with no gene match: 3. For the CDR3, the DNA is TGCAGCGGCATAGCGGGAAGCACAGATACGCAGTATTTT. Amino acid sequence: CSGIAGSTDTQYF.

The genes are TRBV12-3 or TRBV12-4 and TRBJ1-1; D perhaps matches TRBD1 (5 bases). The length of the CDR3 is 12 residues. Trimming stripped 3 bases from V and 10 bases from J, with 12 bases between. In DNA, the CDR3 is TGTGCCAGCAGTTTTCTAGGGGAGTCAGCTTTCTTT. Protein sequence: CASSFLGESAFF.

This clonotype was seen a few times. V is TRBV9 and J is TRBJ2-2; D remains ambiguous. Trimming took 2 bases from V and 3 from J, leaving 8 bases between them. Germline lookup yields CDR1 SGDLS and CDR2 YYNGEE. The CDR3 runs to 14 residues. The CDR3 nucleotides read TGTGCCAGCAGCGTCCAGGTTTACACCGGGGAGCTGTTTTTT. The encoded protein is CASSVQVYTGELFF.

The chain carries TRBV20-1 and TRBJ2-1, with TRBD2 matching 10 bases. The CDR3 extends over 17 amino acids. V trimming: 0 bases; J trimming: 4 bases; junction bases outside the gene matches: 9. Looked up from germline, CDR1 is DFQATT and CDR2 is SNEGSKA (reference sequence). This CDR3 reads CSARDRSSGRTYNEQFF. The CDR3 DNA reads as TGCAGTGCTAGAGATAGGTCTAGCGGGAGAACATACAATGAGCAGTTCTTC.

This chain joins TRBV4-3 and TRBJ2-2; D ambiguous. In germline, CDR1 is LGHNA, CDR2 YSLEER. The CDR3 spans 16 residues. V lost 2 bases, J lost 4 bases, and 14 bases lay in between. CDR3 protein: CASSQLTGFPTGELFF. CDR3 DNA sequence: TGCGCCAGCAGCCAATTGACCGGTTTTCCCACCGGGGAGCTGTTTTTT.

This clonotype was recorded at least ten times. The CDR3, as DNA: TGTGCCAGCAGCCCACTAGCGGGAGCGGGAGATACGCAGTATTTT. Translation gives CASSPLAGAGDTQYF. The chain is built from TRBV12-3 or TRBV12-4 and TRBJ2-3, with TRBD2 matching over 11 bases. J gave up 5 bases and V 6 bases, and 7 bases lay outside the gene matches. The CDR3 is 15 residues long.

The chain couples TRBV12-3 or TRBV12-4 to TRBJ1-2; 7 bases align to TRBD1. J gave up 8 bases and V 4 bases, and 7 bases lay outside the gene matches. This CDR3 contains 13 residues. This CDR3 reads CASSSGQTWGYTF. CDR3 bases: TGTGCCAGCAGTTCGGGACAGACCTGGGGCTACACCTTC.

DNA of the CDR3: TGTGCCAGCAGCCCACCGGGACAGACTAACTATGGCTACACCTTC. Residues: CASSPPGQTNYGYTF. This chain uses TRBV7-9 with TRBJ1-2; TRBD1 agrees at 7 bases. Germline V CDR1 and CDR2: SEHNR, FQNEAQ (reference sequence). V lost 5 bases and J lost 0; bases outside the gene matches: 6. CDR3 length: 15 amino acids.

CDR3 sequence reads: CASGSGGGTNEQFF. CDR3 nucleotide sequence: TGTGCTAGTGGTTCGGGGGGCGGGACCAATGAGCAGTTCTTC. The chain uses TRBV12-5 and TRBJ2-1; the D gene is possibly TRBD2 (7 bases). In germline, CDR1 is LGHNT, CDR2 FRNRAP. The V and J ends lost 4 bases and 6 bases respectively, with 13 bases between them. This CDR3 is built from 14 residues.

The table lists this clonotype with a few counts. V gene TRBV12-3 or TRBV12-4 combines with J gene TRBJ2-3; D ambiguous. The CDR3 runs 14 residues. The V and J ends lost 5 bases and 1 base respectively, with 10 bases between them. The CDR3 DNA follows: TGTGCCAGCAGTCGAAGGAGTGGCACAGATACGCAGTATTTT. This encodes CASSRRSGTDTQYF.

V usage is TRBV20-1 and J usage is TRBJ2-1; D tentatively reads TRBD1 or TRBD2 (5 bases each). V lost 3 bases and J lost 0, with 12 bases in between. This CDR3 spans 15 amino acids. Germline V gives CDR1 DFQATT, CDR2 SNEGSKA (reference sequence). The CDR3 nucleotides are TGCAGTGCTAGTTTTGGTGGGGGCTCCTACAATGAGCAGTTCTTC. Translation gives CSASFGGGSYNEQFF.

This clonotype was detected only a few times. This chain's CDR3 is CASSSFGGNTEAFF. CDR3 nucleotides: TGTGCCAGCAGCTCTTTCGGGGGGAACACTGAAGCTTTCTTT. V and J are TRBV11-2 and TRBJ1-1, with D maybe TRBD1 (5 bases). V lost 4 bases to trimming and J lost 1 base, with 10 bases between them. Germline V lookup: CDR1 SGHAT, CDR2 FQNNGV. CDR3 length: 14 residues.

V is TRBV29-1 and J is TRBJ2-2; D unresolved. Per germline, CDR1 SQVTM and CDR2 ANQGSEA. Trimming cost V 4 bases and J 6 bases, with 9 bases left between them. The CDR3 runs to 12 residues. Written as DNA, the CDR3 is TGCAGCGTTGCCAGTCCTTCCGGGGAGCTGTTTTTT. This gives the protein CSVASPSGELFF.

The chain carries TRBV20-1 and TRBJ2-5; D may be TRBD1 or TRBD2 (5 bases each). Trimming removed 5 bases at V and 2 bases at J, with 15 bases between. There are 14 residues in the CDR3. CDR1 and CDR2 from the germline V gene are DFQATT and SNEGSKA (reference sequence). This chain's CDR3 is CSAGGGGDQETQYF. CDR3 bases: TGCAGTGCTGGGGGTGGCGGCGATCAAGAGACCCAGTACTTC.

The V call is TRBV7-8, the J call TRBJ1-2, with 8 bases fitting TRBD1. The CDR3 sequence is 16 residues long. In germline, CDR1 is SGHVS, CDR2 FQNEAQ. V lost 1 base to trimming and J lost 7 bases; unmatched junction nucleotides: 11. The CDR3 nucleotides are TGTGCCAGCAGCTTAGTGGCAGGGGGCGAAGTTGGTGGCTACACCTTC. This gives the protein CASSLVAGGEVGGYTF.

The J gene is TRBJ1-3, the V gene TRBV10-3, with TRBD1 matching 8 bases. The germline CDR1 and CDR2 sequences are ENHRY and SYGVKD. Trimming at V came to 2 bases and at J to 3 bases, leaving 12 bases not matched to a gene. The CDR3 loop spans 18 amino acids. In DNA, the CDR3 is TGTGCCATCAGTGAGCCCGGGGGCAGGGGGCGATTTGGAAACACCATATATTTT. Residues: CAISEPGGRGRFGNTIYF.

The J gene is TRBJ1-1, the V gene TRBV20-1; D ambiguous. The CDR3 totals 13 residues. The V end was cut by 0 bases, the J end by 0 bases, with 5 bases between. Germline V gives CDR1 DFQATT, CDR2 SNEGSKA (reference sequence). The CDR3 region is CSARESLNTEAFF. In nucleotides, the CDR3 is TGCAGTGCTAGAGAGAGTTTGAACACTGAAGCTTTCTTT.

The table lists this clonotype with many counts. V usage is TRBV6-1 and J usage is TRBJ2-3; tentatively, D is TRBD1 (6 bases). The CDR3 runs 12 residues. CDR1 and CDR2 from the germline V gene are MNHNS and SASEGT. Trimming stripped 10 bases from V and 3 bases from J, with 11 bases between. CDR3 in amino acids: CATQGRTDTQYF. Written as DNA, the CDR3 is TGTGCCACACAGGGTAGGACAGATACGCAGTATTTT.